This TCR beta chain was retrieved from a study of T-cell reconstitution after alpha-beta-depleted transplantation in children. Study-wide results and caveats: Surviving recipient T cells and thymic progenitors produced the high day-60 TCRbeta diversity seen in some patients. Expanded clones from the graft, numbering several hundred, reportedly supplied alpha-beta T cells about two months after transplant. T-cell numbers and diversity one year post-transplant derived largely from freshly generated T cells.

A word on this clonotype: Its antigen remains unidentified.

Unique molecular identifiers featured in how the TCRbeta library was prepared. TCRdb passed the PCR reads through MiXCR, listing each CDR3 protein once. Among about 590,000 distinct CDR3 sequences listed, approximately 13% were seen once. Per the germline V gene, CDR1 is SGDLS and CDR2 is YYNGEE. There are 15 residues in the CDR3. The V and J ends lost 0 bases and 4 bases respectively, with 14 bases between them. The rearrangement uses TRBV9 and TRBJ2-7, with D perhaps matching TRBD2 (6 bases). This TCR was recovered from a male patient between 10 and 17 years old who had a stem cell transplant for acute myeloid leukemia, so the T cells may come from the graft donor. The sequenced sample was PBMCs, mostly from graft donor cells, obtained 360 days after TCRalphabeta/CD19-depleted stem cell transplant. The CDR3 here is CASSVGGGIGYEQYF. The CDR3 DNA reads TGTGCCAGCAGCGTAGGAGGCGGGATCGGGTACGAGCAGTACTTC.